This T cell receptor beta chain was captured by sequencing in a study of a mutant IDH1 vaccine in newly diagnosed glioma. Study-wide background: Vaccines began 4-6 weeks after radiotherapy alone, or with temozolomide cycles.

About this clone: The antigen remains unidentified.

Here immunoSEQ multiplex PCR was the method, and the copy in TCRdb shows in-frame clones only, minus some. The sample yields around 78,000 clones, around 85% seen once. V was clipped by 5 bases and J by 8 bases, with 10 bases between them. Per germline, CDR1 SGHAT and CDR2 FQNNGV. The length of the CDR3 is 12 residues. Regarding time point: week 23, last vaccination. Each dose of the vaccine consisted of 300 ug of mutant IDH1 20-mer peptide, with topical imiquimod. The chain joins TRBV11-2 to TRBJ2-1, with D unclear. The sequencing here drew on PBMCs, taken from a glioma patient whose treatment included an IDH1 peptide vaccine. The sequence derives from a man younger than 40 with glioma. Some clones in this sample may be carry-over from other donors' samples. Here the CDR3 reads CASSPHTDEQFF. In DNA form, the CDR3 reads TGTGCCAGCAGCCCTCACACGGATGAGCAGTTCTTC.